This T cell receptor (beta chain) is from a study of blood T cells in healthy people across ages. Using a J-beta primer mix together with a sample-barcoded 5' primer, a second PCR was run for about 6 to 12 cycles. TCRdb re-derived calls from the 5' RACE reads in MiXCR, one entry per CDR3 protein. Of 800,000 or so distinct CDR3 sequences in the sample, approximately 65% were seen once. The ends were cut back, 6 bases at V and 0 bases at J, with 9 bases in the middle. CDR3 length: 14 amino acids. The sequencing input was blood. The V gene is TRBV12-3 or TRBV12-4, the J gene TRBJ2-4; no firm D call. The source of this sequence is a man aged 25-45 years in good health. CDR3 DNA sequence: TGTGCCAGCAGCCTTACAGAAGCCAAAAACATTCAGTACTTC. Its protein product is CASSLTEAKNIQYF.